Presented here are 8 T cell receptor beta chains from one specimen sequenced in a study of Graves' ophthalmopathy and Graves' hyperthyroidism. From RNA, the CDR3 regions of TCR beta chains were amplified and sequenced. The authors performed first-round RT-PCR with HTBI primers and then a second-round multiplex PCR. MiXCR was run by TCRdb on the multiplex PCR reads, yielding one entry per CDR3 protein. This table has about 1.2 million distinct CDR3 sequences, less than 45% appearing once. Sequenced: peripheral blood or thyroid tissue (not recorded which). The origin of the receptors is an adult man with Graves' hyperthyroidism.

The chain joins TRBV6-5 to TRBJ1-3; D ambiguous. Germline lookup yields CDR1 MNHEY and CDR2 SVGAGI. This CDR3 spans 17 amino acids. Between the trimmed V and J ends, which lost 0 bases and 0 bases, there was a span of 12 bases. The CDR3 sequence is CASSYSGPGHSGNTIYF. The DNA for the CDR3 is TGTGCCAGCAGTTACTCGGGTCCCGGGCACTCTGGAAACACCATATATTTT.

This clonotype was counted at least ten times. The DNA of the CDR3 is TGTGCCAGCAGCACAGGGGATAGCAATCAGCCCCAGCATTTT. Its translation is CASSTGDSNQPQHF. V and J are TRBV9 and TRBJ1-5, with 7 bases fitting TRBD1. The V segment lost 4 bases and the J segment 0 bases; nucleotides outside the gene matches: 1. This CDR3 spans 14 amino acids. CDR1 SGDLS and CDR2 YYNGEE come from the germline V gene. Filled out from reference TRBV9 and TRBJ1-5, the complete variable domain reads DSGVTQTPKHLITATGQRVTLRCSPRSGDLSVYWYQQSLDQGLQFLIQYYNGEERAKGNILERFSAQQFPDLHSELNLSSLELGDSALYFCASSTGDSNQPQHFGDGTRLSIL.

The rearrangement uses TRBV28 and TRBJ2-7, with 7 bases fitting TRBD1. Germline CDR1 and CDR2: MDHEN and SYDVKM. There are 15 residues in the CDR3. Trimming removed 6 bases from V and 5 bases from J; junction bases left unmatched: 13. The CDR3 reads CASSQIGTAYDEQYF. In DNA form, the CDR3 reads TGTGCCAGCAGCCAGATCGGGACAGCATATGACGAGCAGTACTTC.

This clonotype was counted between two and nine times. The rearrangement links TRBV30 to TRBJ1-2; no clear D gene. The CDR3 runs to 12 residues. Looked up from germline, CDR1 is GTSNPN and CDR2 is SVGIG (reference sequence). Trimming pared 0 bases from V and 8 bases from J, leaving 10 bases between. CDR3 nucleotides: TGTGCCTGGAGTGTACGGTCGGGGGGCTACACCTTC. Translation gives CAWSVRSGGYTF.

This clonotype was recorded once. V is TRBV28 and J is TRBJ1-1, with D unclear. The CDR3 has 11 amino acids. Germline CDR1 reads MDHEN; CDR2 reads SYDVKM. Trimming removed 3 bases at V and 8 bases at J, with 7 bases between. This chain's CDR3 is CASSFRVEAFF. CDR3 DNA sequence: TGTGCCAGCAGTTTCAGAGTCGAAGCTTTCTTT.

The chain joins TRBV5-5 to TRBJ2-7; possible D gene TRBD2, 6 bases. CDR3 size: 14 residues. The V gene lost 1 base and the J gene lost 7 bases, with 15 bases spanning the gap. Germline V gives CDR1 SGHKS, CDR2 YYEKEE (reference sequence). The CDR3 is CASSLSRGGWEQYF. The CDR3 nucleotides read TGTGCCAGCAGCTTGTCAAGGGGAGGATGGGAGCAGTACTTC.

Of note for this clonotype: Since a much larger clone is just one base distant, this may be a read error. The gene calls are TRBV19 and TRBJ1-1; D gene uncertain. CDR3 length equals 13 residues. Germline CDR1 and CDR2: LNHDA and SQIVND (reference sequence). The CDR3 loop is CANSRDTNTEAFF. The CDR3 coding sequence is TGTGCCAATAGTCGAGACACGAACACTGAAGCTTTCTTT.

The genes are TRBV14 and TRBJ2-5, with D possibly being TRBD1 or TRBD2 (5 bases each). The CDR3 loop spans 16 amino acids. Trimming removed 1 base at V and 5 bases at J, with 17 bases between. From germline, CDR1 is SGHDN and CDR2 FVKESK. CDR3 DNA sequence: TGTGCCAGCAGCCAAGCCGGGGTCACAGGCACGGAGACCCAGTACTTC. Translation gives CASSQAGVTGTETQYF.